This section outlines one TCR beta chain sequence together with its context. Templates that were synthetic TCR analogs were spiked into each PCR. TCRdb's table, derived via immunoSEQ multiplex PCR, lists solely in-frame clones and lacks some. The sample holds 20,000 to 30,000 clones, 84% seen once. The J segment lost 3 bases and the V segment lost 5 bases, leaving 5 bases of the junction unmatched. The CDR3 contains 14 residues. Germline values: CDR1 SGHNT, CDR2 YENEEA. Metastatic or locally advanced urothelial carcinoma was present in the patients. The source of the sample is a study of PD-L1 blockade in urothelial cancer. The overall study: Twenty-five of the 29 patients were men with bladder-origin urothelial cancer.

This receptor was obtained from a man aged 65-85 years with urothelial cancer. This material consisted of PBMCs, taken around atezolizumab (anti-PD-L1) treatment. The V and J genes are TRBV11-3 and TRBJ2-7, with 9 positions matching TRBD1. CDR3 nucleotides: TGTGCCAGCAGCCCCCGGGACAGGGACTACGAGCAGTACTTC. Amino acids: CASSPRDRDYEQYF.